Listed here is a single T cell receptor (beta chain). Its cognate antigen is unknown. The junction departs from germline at one end; a sequencing error may be responsible. The CDR3 loop spans 16 amino acids. Germline CDR1 reads MNHNY; CDR2 reads SVGAGI (reference sequence). Each CDR3 protein is one row after TCRdb ran MiXCR on the 5' RACE reads. The table has roughly 55,000 distinct CDR3 sequences, roughly 17% seen once. Healthy control samples came from blood bank volunteers in Maryland, USA. The unsorted libraries were produced from 2 million PBMCs held at -80 C. This sample was included in a study of neurological immune-mediated disorders. General study points: The most TCR clonal expansion was seen in HTLV-1-associated myelopathy, and the least was seen in multiple sclerosis, which fell below healthy controls.

This receptor was taken from a man between 60 and 75 years old in good health. The sample was PBMCs. V usage is TRBV6-6 and J usage is TRBJ2-5; 7 bases are a match to TRBD2. CDR3 bases: TGTGCCAGCAGTTACACCCCGAGCGGGAAGGGAGAGACCCATTACTTC. Translation gives CASSYTPSGKGETHYF.